A selection of T cell receptor beta chains follows, all from one sample in a study of blood T cell repertoires in COVID-19. Clones were read by immunoSEQ multiplex PCR, and TCRdb kept only the in-frame ones, dropping some. Of fewer than 70,000 clones listed, approximately 85% were seen once; the top ten hold approximately 25%. The sample consisted of peripheral blood. Every receptor here comes from a man in his fifties with acute or convalescent COVID-19. Both conserved end residues are part of each CDR3. The D gene is left open where the match is weak. Some rows have no size entry. The others give once, few or many, or a class for an expanded clone.

j_call v_call clone_size d_call cdr3_nt cdr3_aa
TRBJ2-3 TRBV6-2/TRBV6-3 . . TGTGCCAGCAGCACCCGACAGACAGATACGCAGTATTTT CASSTRQTDTQYF
TRBJ2-1 TRBV7-6 . TRBD2 TGTGCCAGCAGCTTAGGGGCCGCTAGCGGGGGCGCTGAGCAGTTCTTC CASSLGAASGGAEQFF
TRBJ2-3 TRBV2 . TRBD1 TGTGCCAGCGCTGTGGGGACAGGGGGTGCGGATACGCAGTATTTT CASAVGTGGADTQYF
TRBJ2-3 TRBV19 . . TGTGCCAGTCGGTCGGGAGATACGCAGTATTTT CASRSGDTQYF
TRBJ2-1 TRBV2 once TRBD2 TGTGCCAGCAGTGCCCTCAGGGGTAGCGGGGGCGATGAGCAGTTCTTC CASSALRGSGGDEQFF
TRBJ1-5 TRBV19 . TRBD1 TGTGCCAGTAGTATGGAAGGACAGGGCAATCAGCCCCAGCATTTT CASSMEGQGNQPQHF
TRBJ2-3 TRBV4-1 . TRBD2 TGCGCCAGCAGCTTTAGAAGCGGGGGGGCCGCAGATACGCAGTATTTT CASSFRSGGAADTQYF
TRBJ2-1 TRBV11-2 . TRBD2 TGTGCCAGCAGCCGTCAAGGTAGCGGGGCCTTTAATGAGCAGTTCTTC CASSRQGSGAFNEQFF
TRBJ2-7 TRBV3-1/TRBV3-2 . . TGTGCCAGCAGCCAAGATCCGTCCAGATTATCCTACGAGCAGTACTTC CASSQDPSRLSYEQYF
TRBJ2-1 TRBV11-2 . TRBD2 TGTGCCAGCAGCGGAAGACTAGCGGGGTTTACTGAGCAGTTCTTC CASSGRLAGFTEQFF
TRBJ2-1 TRBV6-1 once TRBD1 TGTGCCAGCAGTGAAGGACAGGGCGGTGGGGATGAGCAGTTCTTC CASSEGQGGGDEQFF
TRBJ2-1 TRBV14 . TRBD2 TGTGCCAGCAGCCAAGGACGGGGGGGCCAAAATGAGCAGTTCTTC CASSQGRGGQNEQFF
TRBJ2-7 TRBV19 . TRBD2 TGTGCCACCCTAGGAGCGGGGGGCTCCTACGAGCAGTACTTC CATLGAGGSYEQYF
TRBJ2-7 TRBV27 . TRBD1 TGTGCCAGCAGCGCCACAGGGGCCTCCTACGAGCAGTACTTC CASSATGASYEQYF
TRBJ1-4 TRBV30 . TRBD1 TGTGCCTGGAGGAAACCAGGGGGCCGGGAAAAACTGTTTTTT CAWRKPGGREKLFF
TRBJ1-1 TRBV10-3 . TRBD1 TGTGCCATCGGAGAGACAGGGGGACGCACTGAAGCTTTCTTT CAIGETGGRTEAFF
TRBJ2-3 TRBV7-3 . TRBD2 TGTGCCAGCACCGTCGGGACTAGTGGCACAGATACGCAGTATTTT CASTVGTSGTDTQYF
TRBJ2-2 TRBV11-3 . . TGTGCCAGCAGCTTCCGCCACGGAGGGGAAAACACCGGGGAGCTGTTTTTT CASSFRHGGENTGELFF
TRBJ1-2 TRBV7-8 . . TGTGCCAGCAGCTTAGGCAGGGCCTATGGCTACACCTTC CASSLGRAYGYTF